The entry that follows covers one T cell receptor beta chain sequence. Its antigen is unknown. The germline CDR1 and CDR2 sequences are WNHNN and SYGVQD (reference sequence). Trimming removed 8 bases at V and 2 bases at J, with 19 bases between. The CDR3 totals 16 residues. The data were obtained in a study of siplizumab effects on memory and regulatory T cells. Overall study results and limits: Mean Treg-derived proportions of mappable alloreactive CD4+ clones were around 75% for siplizumab and roughly 27% for controls.

Per-sample assaying covered 95,000 to 100,000 TCR templates. Repertoires were generated with immunoSEQ multiplex PCR, while TCRdb's copy carries only in-frame clones and drops some. The profile shows roughly 92,000 clones, about 93% of them singletons. The genes are TRBV10-1 and TRBJ1-5; D might be TRBD1 (5 bases). This sequence was found in a human donor in good health. Sequencing was done on a sample of non-Treg CD4+ T cells sorted from blood. CDR3 sequence: CASPDHPTVGNQPQHF. The CDR3 region has the DNA TGCGCCAGCCCGGATCACCCGACAGTCGGCAATCAGCCCCAGCATTTT.